These T cell receptor beta chains were read from a single sample in a study of regulatory T cells in long-lasting Graves disease. TCRdb analysed the multiplex PCR reads with MiXCR anew, one entry per CDR3 protein. The profile shows 400,000 to 500,000 distinct CDR3 sequences, 14% to 15% of them singletons. The data also belong to a second study, concerning T cells in Graves' hyperthyroidism and ophthalmopathy.

The source was peripheral blood mononuclear cells (PBMCs), collected at new diagnosis, from a patient treated with antithyroid drugs. The source is a woman in her 30s with Graves disease. CDR3s leave out the opening cysteine and the closing phenylalanine or tryptophan. Clone size is not always given. Where it is, it says once, few, many or a class for expanded clones.

many TRBJ1-1 TRBV7-8 13 ASSRLGGAATEAF
many TRBJ2-5 TRBV20-1 12 SASPAGARETQY
many TRBJ1-2 TRBV5-1 14 ASSPGQGARFGGYT
- TRBJ1-6 TRBV19 14 ASSIALGRLDSPLH
- TRBJ1-1 TRBV27 12 ASSLRAGNTEAF
once TRBJ1-1 TRBV15 11 AISRAKNTEAF
few TRBJ2-7 TRBV13 11 ASSFIVSYEQY
many TRBJ1-5 TRBV28 14 ASSSHLKSSNQPQH
many TRBJ2-1 TRBV12-3/TRBV12-4 13 ASSPSPRGGNEQF
- TRBJ1-5 TRBV12-3/TRBV12-4 13 ASSLYWGSNQPQH
many TRBJ2-3 TRBV12-3/TRBV12-4 13 ASSRRQGGTDTQY
many TRBJ1-1 TRBV2 9 ASGQNTEAF
- TRBJ1-2 TRBV6-1 13 ASSEGRGVRYGYT
few TRBJ1-2 TRBV15 12 ATSGWTGGRGYT
- TRBJ2-3 TRBV7-8 9 ASSFFDTQY
- TRBJ2-3 TRBV12-3/TRBV12-4 14 ASIPTSGKSTDTQY
many TRBJ1-2 TRBV6-1 10 ASRPAGYGYT
few TRBJ1-2 TRBV29-1 11 SVEGGTHDGYT
few TRBJ2-5 TRBV6-2/TRBV6-3 13 ASSEGSGSGGEQY
many TRBJ2-7 TRBV20-1 12 SARARGNSYEQY
- TRBJ1-6 TRBV20-1 13 SARTLTPVNSPLH
many TRBJ1-3 TRBV9 13 ASSVVPGIGNTIY
many TRBJ2-7 TRBV5-1 10 ASSRGAYEQY
many TRBJ2-1 TRBV11-2 16 ASSSALETSGRFDEQF
few TRBJ2-1 TRBV25-1 10 ASSGINNEQF
few TRBJ2-7 TRBV7-9 11 ANSLYGGWEQY
many TRBJ2-3 TRBV12-3/TRBV12-4 13 ASKPSGFRLDTQY
few TRBJ1-2 TRBV13 11 ASRRTGGDGYT
many TRBJ2-2 TRBV5-1 16 ASSLEPGAVPYTGELF
few TRBJ2-2 TRBV15 13 ATSRGTGLTGELF
few TRBJ2-2 TRBV6-4 11 ASSDSEVGELF
many TRBJ2-2 TRBV7-2 12 ATVAGPNTGELF
- TRBJ2-7 TRBV5-1 14 ASSHNRDPHLYEQY
many TRBJ2-5 TRBV7-9 12 ASYKEGPRETQY
many TRBJ1-1 TRBV11-2 13 ASSQMGQANTEAF
many TRBJ2-5 TRBV14 12 ASSQERGRETQY
- TRBJ1-6 TRBV5-4 15 ASSPGPWSLYNSPLH
many TRBJ1-2 TRBV12-3/TRBV12-4 9 ASSFRDGYT
many TRBJ2-7 TRBV5-1 12 ASRTTGSTYEQY
many TRBJ2-1 TRBV11-2 13 ASSFGGGSYNEQF
few TRBJ1-4 TRBV28 15 ASSLDLRRRINEKLF
- TRBJ2-3 TRBV7-3 14 ASSSGTRTIGDTQY
many TRBJ2-2 TRBV20-1 13 SARETSGLNGELF
few TRBJ2-1 TRBV19 13 ASTPIGTSGGKQF
- TRBJ2-1 TRBV6-4 14 ASSDSMRLAYNEQF
many TRBJ2-7 TRBV28 13 ASSTPGTGGHEQY
few TRBJ2-2 TRBV19 13 ASKRGTPNTGELF
few TRBJ2-7 TRBV12-3/TRBV12-4 12 ASRPKGSSDEQY
many TRBJ2-7 TRBV5-4 12 ASSPGTDLGEQY
- TRBJ2-3 TRBV7-3 12 ASSLQTDSDTQY
many TRBJ1-2 TRBV12-3/TRBV12-4 13 ASRPGQGASDGYT
few TRBJ1-2 TRBV24-1 12 ATSGDRVVGGYT
- TRBJ2-1 TRBV11-2 11 ATLAGVDNEQF